The T cell receptor (beta chain) described here comes from a study of Graves' ophthalmopathy and Graves' hyperthyroidism. Study-level information: No ophthalmopathy within 18 months of follow-up signified stable hyperthyroidism.

This clonotype occurred many times. This CDR3 spans 14 amino acids. V lost 4 bases and J lost 5; bases outside the gene matches: 4. Amplification targeted the TCR beta CDR3 regions, with RNA transcripts as the source material. First-round RT-PCR employed HTBI primers, with a second-round multiplex PCR after it. MiXCR, run by TCRdb on the multiplex PCR reads, gives a single entry per CDR3 protein. This table holds over a million distinct CDR3 sequences, about 40% found once. Source material: peripheral blood or thyroid tissue (not recorded which). The chain links TRBV12-3 or TRBV12-4 to TRBJ2-5, with TRBD2 matching 10 bases. This TCR was recovered from an adult man with Graves' hyperthyroidism. This CDR3 reads CASSSWTSGETQYF. The CDR3 DNA reads TGTGCCAGCAGTTCCTGGACTAGCGGCGAGACCCAGTACTTC.